The T cell receptor (beta chain) described here comes from a study of T cell responses to AZD1222 COVID-19 vaccine. In the case of this clone: What it binds is unknown.

TCRdb's table, derived via immunoSEQ multiplex PCR, lists solely in-frame clones and lacks some. Of about 210,000 clones listed, around 94% are singletons. Study-level findings and limits: Nearly half of spike-specific TCRs reportedly target unmutated variant regions. Repertoires were sampled only after the peak T cell response.

The germline V gene has CDR1 MNHEY and CDR2 SMNVEV (reference sequence). Deletions cut 3 bases from V and 4 bases from J, with 12 bases between. The CDR3 covers 14 residues. Material: peripheral blood, obtained on day 0 of AZD1222 vaccination. J is TRBJ1-1 and V is TRBV27; D gene uncertain. The TCR originated in an adult in good health. The CDR3 sequence: CASSFNGFGTEAFF. CDR3 coding DNA: TGTGCCAGCAGTTTTAACGGTTTCGGCACTGAAGCTTTCTTT.